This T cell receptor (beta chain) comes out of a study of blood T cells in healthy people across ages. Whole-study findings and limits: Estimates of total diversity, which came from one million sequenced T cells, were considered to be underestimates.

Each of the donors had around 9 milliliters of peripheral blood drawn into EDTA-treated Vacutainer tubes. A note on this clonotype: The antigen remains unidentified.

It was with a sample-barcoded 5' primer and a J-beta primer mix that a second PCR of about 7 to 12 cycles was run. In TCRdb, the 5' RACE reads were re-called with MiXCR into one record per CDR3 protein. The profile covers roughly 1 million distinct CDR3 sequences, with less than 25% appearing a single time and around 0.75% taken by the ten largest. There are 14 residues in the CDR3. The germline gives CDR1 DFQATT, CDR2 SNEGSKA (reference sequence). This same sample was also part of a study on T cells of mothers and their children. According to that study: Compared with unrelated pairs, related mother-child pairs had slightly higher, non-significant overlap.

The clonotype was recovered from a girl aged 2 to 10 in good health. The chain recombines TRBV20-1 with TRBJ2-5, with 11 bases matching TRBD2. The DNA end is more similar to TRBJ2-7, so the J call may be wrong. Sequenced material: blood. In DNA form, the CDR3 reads TGCAGTGCACCTCTAGCGGGAGGCCCCTACGAGCAGTACTTC. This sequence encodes CSAPLAGGPYEQYF.